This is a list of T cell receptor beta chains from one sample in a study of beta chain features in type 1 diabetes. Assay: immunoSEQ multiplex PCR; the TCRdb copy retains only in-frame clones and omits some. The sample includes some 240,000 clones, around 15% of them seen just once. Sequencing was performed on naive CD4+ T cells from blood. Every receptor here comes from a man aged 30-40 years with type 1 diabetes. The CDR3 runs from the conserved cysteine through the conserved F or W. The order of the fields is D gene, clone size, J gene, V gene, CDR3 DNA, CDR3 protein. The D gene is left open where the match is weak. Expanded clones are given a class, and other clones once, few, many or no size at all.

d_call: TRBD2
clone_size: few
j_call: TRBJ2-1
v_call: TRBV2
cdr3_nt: TGTGCCAGCAGTGGGGATCGGGAGGGGTCCAATGAGCAGTTCTTC
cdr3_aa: CASSGDREGSNEQFF

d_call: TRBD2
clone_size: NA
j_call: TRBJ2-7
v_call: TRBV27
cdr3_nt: TGTGCCAGCAGACAAGGACTAGCTTACGAGCAGTACTTC
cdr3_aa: CASRQGLAYEQYF

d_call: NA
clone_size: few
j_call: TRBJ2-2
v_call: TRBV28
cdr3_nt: TGTGCCAGCAGCCCCAGGACAATCACCGGGGAGCTGTTTTTT
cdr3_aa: CASSPRTITGELFF

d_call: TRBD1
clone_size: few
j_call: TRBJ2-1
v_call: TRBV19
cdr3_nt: TGTGCCAGTACCCCCCTGAGACAGGGGAGCTACAATGAGCAGTTCTTC
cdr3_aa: CASTPLRQGSYNEQFF

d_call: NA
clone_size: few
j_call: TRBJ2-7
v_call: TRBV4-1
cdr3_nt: TGCGCCAGCAGCCAAGAACGGGCAGACGGAGCCGCCTACGAGCAGTACTTC
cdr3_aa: CASSQERADGAAYEQYF

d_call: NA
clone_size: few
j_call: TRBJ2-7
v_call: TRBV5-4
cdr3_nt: TGTGCCAGCAGCTTGGTTGAACGGGACGAGCAGTACTTC
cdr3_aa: CASSLVERDEQYF

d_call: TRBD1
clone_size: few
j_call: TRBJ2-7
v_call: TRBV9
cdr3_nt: TGTGCCAGCAGCCAGGAAACGACAGGGATCCACGAGCAGTACTTC
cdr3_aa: CASSQETTGIHEQYF

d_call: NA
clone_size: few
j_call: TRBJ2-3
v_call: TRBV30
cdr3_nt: TGTGCTCGAACCCTGGAGGGCGGGAAGGAAGATACGCAGTATTTT
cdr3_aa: CARTLEGGKEDTQYF

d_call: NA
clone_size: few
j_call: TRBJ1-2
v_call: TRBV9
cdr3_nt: TGTGCCAGCAGCGCGGGTAGCTATGGCTACACCTTC
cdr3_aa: CASSAGSYGYTF

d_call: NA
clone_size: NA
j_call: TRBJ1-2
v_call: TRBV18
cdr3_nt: TGTGCCAGCTCCCTTAGGACAGCATGGGACTATGGCTACACCTTC
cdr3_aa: CASSLRTAWDYGYTF

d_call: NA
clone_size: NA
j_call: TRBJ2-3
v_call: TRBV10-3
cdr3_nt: TGTGCCATCGGGACTAGCACAGATACGCAGTATTTT
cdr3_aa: CAIGTSTDTQYF

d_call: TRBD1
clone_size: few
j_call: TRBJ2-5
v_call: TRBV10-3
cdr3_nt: TGTGCCATCAGTGAGGACAGGGTTGTGGAGACCCAGTACTTC
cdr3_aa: CAISEDRVVETQYF

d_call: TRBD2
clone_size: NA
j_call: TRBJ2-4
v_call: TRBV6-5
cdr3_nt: TGTGCCAGCAGACCTAGCGGTTTAGCCAAAAACATTCAGTACTTC
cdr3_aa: CASRPSGLAKNIQYF

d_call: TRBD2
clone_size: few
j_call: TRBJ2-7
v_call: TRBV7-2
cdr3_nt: TGTGCCAGCAGCTTAGTCTGGGCGGGAGAAGGGCACGAGCAGTACTTC
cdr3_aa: CASSLVWAGEGHEQYF

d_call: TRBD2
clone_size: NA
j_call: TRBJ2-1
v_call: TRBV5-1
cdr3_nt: TGCGCCAGCAGCTTAGGCCCACTAGCGGGAGGGCTGGTTGAGCAGTTCTTC
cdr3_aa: CASSLGPLAGGLVEQFF

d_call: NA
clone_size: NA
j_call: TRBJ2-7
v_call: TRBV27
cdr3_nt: TGTGCCAGCAGTCCCAGGGAGGAATACGAGCAGTACTTC
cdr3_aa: CASSPREEYEQYF

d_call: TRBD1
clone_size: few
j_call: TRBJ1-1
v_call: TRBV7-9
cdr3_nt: TGTGCCAGCAGGCAACGGACAGGGATGAAGAACACTGAAGCTTTCTTT
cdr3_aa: CASRQRTGMKNTEAFF

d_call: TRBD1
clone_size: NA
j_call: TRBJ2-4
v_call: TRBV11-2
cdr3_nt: TGTGCCAGCAGCTCTTGGACAGGGGAAAACATTCAGTACTTC
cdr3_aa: CASSSWTGENIQYF

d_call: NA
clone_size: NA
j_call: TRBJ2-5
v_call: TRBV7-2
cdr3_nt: TGTGCCAGCAGAGGACCAGCGCCCAGAGAGACCCAGTACTTC
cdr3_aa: CASRGPAPRETQYF

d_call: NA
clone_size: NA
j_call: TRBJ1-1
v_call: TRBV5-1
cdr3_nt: TGCGCCAGCAGCTGGGGGGCCAGCTACCGGAACACTGAAGCTTTCTTT
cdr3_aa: CASSWGASYRNTEAFF

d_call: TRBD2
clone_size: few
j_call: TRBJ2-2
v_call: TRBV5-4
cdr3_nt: TGTGCCAGCAGTCGGGGACTAGCGGGAGGGACCGCGAACACCGGGGAGCTGTTTTTT
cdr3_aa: CASSRGLAGGTANTGELFF

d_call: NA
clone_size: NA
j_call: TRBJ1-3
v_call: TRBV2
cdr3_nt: TGTGCCAGCAGTGTTGGCAGGACCATATATTTT
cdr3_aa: CASSVGRTIYF

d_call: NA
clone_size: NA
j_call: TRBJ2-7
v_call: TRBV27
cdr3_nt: TGTGCCAGCGGATTTTTGGGGGCCTACGAGCAGTACTTC
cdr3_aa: CASGFLGAYEQYF

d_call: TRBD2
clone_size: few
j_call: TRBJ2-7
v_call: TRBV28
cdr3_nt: TGTGCCAGCACTACAACCGGGACTAGCCCCTACGAGCAGTACTTC
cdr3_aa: CASTTTGTSPYEQYF

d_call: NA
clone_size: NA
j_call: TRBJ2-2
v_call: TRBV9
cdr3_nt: TGTGCCAGCAGCGTATATAACGGGGAGCTGTTTTTT
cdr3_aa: CASSVYNGELFF

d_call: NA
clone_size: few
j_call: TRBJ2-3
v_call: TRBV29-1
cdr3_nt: TGCAGCGCGGAGGGGCGGACAGCTAGCACAGATACGCAGTATTTT
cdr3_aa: CSAEGRTASTDTQYF

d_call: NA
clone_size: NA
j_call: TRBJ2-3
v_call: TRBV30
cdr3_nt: TGTGCCTGGAGTGTACTTCGGGGCACAGATACGCAGTATTTT
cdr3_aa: CAWSVLRGTDTQYF

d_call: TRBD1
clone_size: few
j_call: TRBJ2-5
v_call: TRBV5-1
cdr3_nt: TGCGCCAGCAGCTTAACAGGGGGATCGTACCAAGAGACCCAGTACTTC
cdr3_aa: CASSLTGGSYQETQYF

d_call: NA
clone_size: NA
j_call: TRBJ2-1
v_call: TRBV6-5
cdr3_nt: TGTGCCAGCAGTTACGCGGCAAGCTCCTACAATGAGCAGTTCTTC
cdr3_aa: CASSYAASSYNEQFF

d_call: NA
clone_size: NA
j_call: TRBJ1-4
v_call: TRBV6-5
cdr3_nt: TGTGCCAGCAGGTCAATCGGGGAAAAACTGTTTTTT
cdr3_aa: CASRSIGEKLFF

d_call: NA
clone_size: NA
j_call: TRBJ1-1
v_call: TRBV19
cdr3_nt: TGTGCCAGTAGTCCGCCCGAGGTCACTGAAGCTTTCTTT
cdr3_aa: CASSPPEVTEAFF

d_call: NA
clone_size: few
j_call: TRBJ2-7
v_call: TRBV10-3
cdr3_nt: TGTGCCATCAGTAAGGAAGGGGGAGGGTACGAGCAGTACTTC
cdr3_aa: CAISKEGGGYEQYF

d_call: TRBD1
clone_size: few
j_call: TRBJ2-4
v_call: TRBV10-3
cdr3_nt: TGTGCCATCAGTGATCAGGGGGCAGTCAAAAACATTCAGTACTTC
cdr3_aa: CAISDQGAVKNIQYF

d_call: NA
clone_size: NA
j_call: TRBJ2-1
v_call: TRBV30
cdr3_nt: TGTGCCTGGACTCGGGTGTTCGGTGAGCAGTTCTTC
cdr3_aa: CAWTRVFGEQFF

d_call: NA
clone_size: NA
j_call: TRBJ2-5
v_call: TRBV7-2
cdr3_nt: TGTGCCAGCAGTCCACAGGGCTTAGGCTTGGAGACCCAGTACTTC
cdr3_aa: CASSPQGLGLETQYF

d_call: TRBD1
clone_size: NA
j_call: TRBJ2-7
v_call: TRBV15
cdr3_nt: TGTGCCACAACGGTCCGGGACAGCTCCTACGAGCAGTACTTC
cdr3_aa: CATTVRDSSYEQYF

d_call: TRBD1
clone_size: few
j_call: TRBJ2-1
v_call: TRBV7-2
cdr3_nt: TGTGCCAGCAGCTCCTACAGGGGGAATGAGCAGTTCTTC
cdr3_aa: CASSSYRGNEQFF

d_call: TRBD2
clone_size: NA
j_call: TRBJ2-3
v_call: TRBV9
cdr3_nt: TGTGCCAGCAGCGTAGCTACTGGGACTAGCGGGAGTGGGGATACGCAGTATTTT
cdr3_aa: CASSVATGTSGSGDTQYF

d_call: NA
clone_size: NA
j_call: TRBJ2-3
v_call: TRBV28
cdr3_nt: TGTGCCAGCGCCACCGGGGTCACAGATACGCAGTATTTT
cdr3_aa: CASATGVTDTQYF

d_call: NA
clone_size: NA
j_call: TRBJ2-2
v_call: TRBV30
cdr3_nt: TGTGCCTGGAGTGCCCAGGTTGGCGGGGAGCTGTTTTTT
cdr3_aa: CAWSAQVGGELFF

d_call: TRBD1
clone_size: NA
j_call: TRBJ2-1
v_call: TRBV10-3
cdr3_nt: TGTGCCACCGGGACAGGATACAATGAGCAGTTCTTC
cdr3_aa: CATGTGYNEQFF

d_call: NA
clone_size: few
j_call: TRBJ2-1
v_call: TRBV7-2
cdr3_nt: TGTGCCAGCAGCTTGGACAGCTCCTACAATGAGCAGTTCTTC
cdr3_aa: CASSLDSSYNEQFF

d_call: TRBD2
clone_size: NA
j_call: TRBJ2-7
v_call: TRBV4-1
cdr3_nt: TGCGCCAGCAGCCACCCGGGACTAGCCTACGAGCAGTACTTC
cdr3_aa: CASSHPGLAYEQYF

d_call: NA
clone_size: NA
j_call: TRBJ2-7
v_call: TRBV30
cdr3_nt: TGTGCCTGGAGTGGGTACCGGATTAGCGAGCAGTACTTC
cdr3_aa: CAWSGYRISEQYF

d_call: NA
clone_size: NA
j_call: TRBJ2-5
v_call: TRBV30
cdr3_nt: TGTGCCTCCAGACAGGTCGGCGAGACCCAGTACTTC
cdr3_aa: CASRQVGETQYF

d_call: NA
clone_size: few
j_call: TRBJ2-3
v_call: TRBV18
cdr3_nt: TGTGCCAGCTCACCACCGGGAAACCAAGGGCGAGATACGCAGTATTTT
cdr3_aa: CASSPPGNQGRDTQYF

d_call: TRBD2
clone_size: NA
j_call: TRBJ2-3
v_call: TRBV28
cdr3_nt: TGTGCCAGCACCCTTACTAGCGGCACAGATACGCAGTATTTT
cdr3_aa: CASTLTSGTDTQYF

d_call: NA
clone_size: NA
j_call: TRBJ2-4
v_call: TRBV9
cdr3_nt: TGTGCCAGCAGCGGAAGCCAGGGGTGGAACATTCAGTACTTC
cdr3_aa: CASSGSQGWNIQYF

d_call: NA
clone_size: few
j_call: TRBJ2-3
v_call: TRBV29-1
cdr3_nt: TGCAGCGTTGAGGAGGCGTCAGATACGCAGTATTTT
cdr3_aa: CSVEEASDTQYF

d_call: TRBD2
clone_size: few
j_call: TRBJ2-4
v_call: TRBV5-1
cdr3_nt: TGCGCCAGCAGCTCGGGACTAGCGGGAATAAACATTCAGTACTTC
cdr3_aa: CASSSGLAGINIQYF

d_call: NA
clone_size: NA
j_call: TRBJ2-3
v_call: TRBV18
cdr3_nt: TGTGCCAGCTCACCGACCCCTCTAAGCACAGATACGCAGTATTTT
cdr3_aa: CASSPTPLSTDTQYF

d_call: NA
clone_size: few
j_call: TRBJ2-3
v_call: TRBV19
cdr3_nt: TGTGCCAGTAGTAAAGGGACGGCCACAGATACGCAGTATTTT
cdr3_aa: CASSKGTATDTQYF

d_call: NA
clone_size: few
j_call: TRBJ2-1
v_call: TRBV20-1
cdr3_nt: TGCAGTGCTGGTGACAATGAGCAGTTCTTC
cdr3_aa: CSAGDNEQFF